Following are 11 T cell receptor beta chains from one sample sequenced in a study of technical replicates of blood from a handful of donors. Profiling relied on immunoSEQ multiplex PCR, and the TCRdb table lists in-frame clones only, not all of them. This sample carries just over 15,000 clones, roughly 84% of them seen once, and the ten largest clones take approximately 12%. Sequenced: PBMCs. These receptors were obtained from a human donor in good health.

The V and J genes are TRBV30 and TRBJ1-2; tentative D call: TRBD1 (5 bases). V was cut by 0 bases and J by 6 bases, with 8 bases left in between. Germline CDR1 GTSNPN, CDR2 SVGIG (reference sequence). This CDR3 comprises 12 residues. The CDR3, as DNA: TGTGCCTGGAGTGTACGGGGGAATGGCTACACCTTC. This translates into CAWSVRGNGYTF.

This chain joins TRBV6-4 and TRBJ2-3; 11 bases line up with TRBD2. Germline CDR1 reads MRHNA; CDR2 reads SNTAGT. CDR3 size: 16 residues. Trimming at V came to 0 bases and at J to 2 bases, leaving 1 base not matched to a gene. The CDR3 sequence is CASSDSSGRATDTQYF. The CDR3 nucleotides read TGTGCCAGCAGTGACTCTAGCGGGAGGGCCACAGATACGCAGTATTTT.

The genes are TRBV6-5 and TRBJ2-6, with D unclear. The CDR3 spans 16 residues. CDR1 is MNHEY, CDR2 SVGAGI, per germline. V gave up 4 bases and J gave up 4 bases, with 14 bases separating them. The CDR3 protein is CASSLMWSLGANVLTF. CDR3 DNA sequence: TGTGCCAGCAGTTTAATGTGGAGTCTGGGGGCCAACGTCCTGACTTTC.

The chain recombines TRBV5-1 with TRBJ2-3; D unclear. Germline V gives CDR1 SGHRS, CDR2 YFSETQ. The CDR3 loop spans 14 amino acids. V was cut by 1 base and J by 5 bases, with 11 bases left in between. In DNA, the CDR3 is TGCGCCAGCAGCTTGTTCGCAGGTCAAGATACGCAGTATTTT. It is translated as CASSLFAGQDTQYF.

The chain links TRBV6-5 to TRBJ2-7; perhaps TRBD1 as D (5 bases). Trimming took 5 bases from V and 3 from J, leaving 8 bases between them. This CDR3 has 12 amino acids. The germline gives CDR1 MNHEY, CDR2 SVGAGI. DNA for the CDR3: TGTGCCAGCAGTCTTCAGGGCTACGAGCAGTACTTC. Translated: CASSLQGYEQYF.

The V call is TRBV7-2, the J call TRBJ1-5, with 8 bases matching TRBD1. The trim removed 3 bases at V and 6 bases at J, leaving 4 bases unmatched. This CDR3 region has 14 residues. CDR1 and CDR2 from the germline V gene are SGHTA and FQGNSA. This CDR3 reads CASSFGTGGQPQHF. The DNA of the CDR3 is TGTGCCAGCAGCTTCGGGACAGGAGGTCAGCCCCAGCATTTT.

V is TRBV7-9 and J is TRBJ2-1; D is perhaps TRBD1 (5 bases). This CDR3 has 13 residues. V was cut by 4 bases and J by 4 bases, with 8 bases left in between. Germline V CDR1 and CDR2: SEHNR, FQNEAQ (reference sequence). The CDR3 region is CASSWGEYNEQFF. The CDR3 DNA reads TGTGCCAGCAGCTGGGGCGAGTACAATGAGCAGTTCTTC. The whole variable domain, filled in from reference TRBV7-9 and TRBJ2-1, reads DTGVSQNPRHKITKRGQNVTFRCDPISEHNRLYWYRQTLGQGPEFLTYFQNEAQLEKSRLLSDRFSAERPKGSFSTLEIQRTEQGDSAMYLCASSWGEYNEQFFGPGTRLTVL.

This clone was counted once. This chain connects TRBV27 to TRBJ2-3; D gene unclear. CDR1 is MNHEY, CDR2 SMNVEV, per germline (reference sequence). V was trimmed by 3 bases and J by 2 bases, leaving 9 bases between them. This CDR3 is built from 14 residues. The CDR3 protein is CASSFRVLTDTQYF. For the CDR3, the DNA is TGTGCCAGCAGTTTCCGGGTCCTCACAGATACGCAGTATTTT.

The chain carries TRBV11-2 and TRBJ1-4; no reliable D call. This CDR3 has 15 amino acids. Germline CDR1 SGHAT, CDR2 FQNNGV. Trimming removed 3 bases at V and 1 base at J, with 9 bases between. The CDR3 bases are TGTGCCAGCAGCTTGGAGGGAAGAACTAATGAAAAACTGTTTTTT. Its translation: CASSLEGRTNEKLFF. Complete variable domain (other parts from reference TRBV11-2 and TRBJ1-4): EAGVAQSPRYKIIEKRQSVAFWCNPISGHATLYWYQQILGQGPKLLIQFQNNGVVDDSQLPKDRFSAERLKGVDSTLKIQPAKLEDSAVYLCASSLEGRTNEKLFFGSGTQLSVL.

V and J are TRBV28 and TRBJ1-2, with a possible D match to TRBD1 (5 bases). Germline loops: CDR1 MDHEN, CDR2 SYDVKM. Trimming took off 2 bases at V and 7 bases at J, with 14 bases between the two ends. The CDR3 has 14 residues. CDR3 sequence: CASSLEQVRFGYTF. The CDR3 DNA sequence: TGTGCCAGCAGTTTAGAACAGGTCCGTTTTGGCTACACCTTC.

The gene calls are TRBV5-1 and TRBJ2-3; D is perhaps TRBD1 (6 bases). V dropped 4 bases and J dropped 3 bases, with 12 bases sitting between them. CDR1 SGHRS and CDR2 YFSETQ come from the germline V gene. The CDR3 contains 14 residues. CDR3 sequence (DNA): TGCGCCAGCAGCCCAGGGGCGCGTACAGATACGCAGTATTTT. It yields the protein CASSPGARTDTQYF.